Presented here are 14 T cell receptor beta chains from one specimen sequenced in a study of shared clonotypes between healthy human individuals. Profiled with immunoSEQ multiplex PCR; TCRdb holds only in-frame clones, not every one. The sample includes roughly 700,000 clones, less than 85% of them seen just once. The sequenced sample was memory CD4+ T cells sorted from blood. Subset indicated: CD45RA-negative fraction. Receptor source: a woman between 25 and 40 years old in good health.

This chain uses TRBV28 with TRBJ2-7; D is ambiguous. Per germline, CDR1 MDHEN and CDR2 SYDVKM. There are 15 residues in the CDR3. Trimming removed 6 bases at V and 0 bases at J, with 15 bases between. CDR3: CASSSRSPYSYEQYF. The CDR3 DNA is TGTGCCAGCAGCTCGAGGAGCCCCTACTCCTACGAGCAGTACTTC.

With regard to this clone: This clone may be a read error of a much larger clone one base away. The sample contains more than one DNA sequence encoding this CDR3. The chain has TRBV5-1 and TRBJ1-3; 7 bases are a match to TRBD1. The ends lost 2 bases at V and 4 bases at J; junction bases unmatched: 3. CDR1 is SGHRS, CDR2 YFSETQ, per germline. The CDR3 totals 14 residues. In nucleotides, the CDR3 is TGCGCCAGCAGCTTAGGGACAGCAGGAAACACCATATATTTT. This gives the protein CASSLGTAGNTIYF.

This clone occurred a few times. The rearrangement links TRBV7-9 to TRBJ2-2, with D possibly TRBD2 on 5 matching bases. From germline, CDR1 is SEHNR and CDR2 FQNEAQ (reference sequence). The length of the CDR3 is 16 residues. Trimming stripped 7 bases from V and 2 bases from J, with 17 bases between. The CDR3 loop reads CASTCERTANTGELFF. CDR3 in DNA: TGTGCCAGCACCTGTGAGCGGACTGCAAACACCGGGGAGCTGTTTTTT.

The chain couples TRBV29-1 to TRBJ1-1, with 7 bases fitting TRBD1. Germline V gene lookup returns CDR1 SQVTM and CDR2 ANQGSEA. The CDR3 extends over 13 amino acids. The V gene end was trimmed by 7 bases and the J gene end by 10 bases; junction bases not matched to a gene: 15. As DNA, the CDR3 is TGCAGCGCCCACGCTGACAGGGCCGGCGGAGCTTTCTTT. Encoded protein: CSAHADRAGGAFF.

This clone was seen once. The genes are TRBV5-1 and TRBJ2-1, with D maybe TRBD1 (8 bases). CDR1 is SGHRS and CDR2 is YFSETQ in the germline V gene. CDR3 length: 15 amino acids. Between the trimmed V and J ends, which lost 3 bases and 9 bases, there was a span of 19 bases. DNA of the CDR3: TGCGCCAGCAGCTATACGGACAGGGAGGGAGGTGAGCAGTTCTTC. Protein product: CASSYTDREGGEQFF.

The V gene is TRBV29-1, the J gene TRBJ2-1; D is unresolved. Germline values: CDR1 SQVTM, CDR2 ANQGSEA. V was clipped by 3 bases and J by 9 bases, with 6 bases between them. The CDR3 sequence is 10 residues long. CDR3 DNA sequence: TGCAGCGTTGATGATCGTGAGCAGTTCTTC. It specifies CSVDDREQFF.

The J gene is TRBJ2-7, the V gene TRBV7-8, with a weak D call TRBD2 (6 bases). CDR1 and CDR2 (germline): SGHVS, FQNEAQ. The germline V and J ends were trimmed by 2 bases and 3 bases, with 17 bases remaining between them. There are 16 residues in the CDR3. CDR3 nucleotide sequence: TGTGCCAGCAGCTTAACCCACTCGGGAGAAGGCTACGAGCAGTACTTC. This codes for CASSLTHSGEGYEQYF.

The gene calls are TRBV4-1 and TRBJ2-1, with TRBD2 identical over 11 bases. Germline values: CDR1 MGHRA, CDR2 YSYEKL. The CDR3 is 18 residues long. Trimming at V came to 0 bases and at J to 0 bases, leaving 4 bases not matched to a gene. The CDR3 bases are TGCGCCAGCAGCCAAGATACTAGCGGGAGCAACTCCTACAATGAGCAGTTCTTC. This translates into CASSQDTSGSNSYNEQFF.

The chain links TRBV7-9 to TRBJ2-7; D ambiguous. CDR3 length: 14 amino acids. Germline lookup yields CDR1 SEHNR and CDR2 FQNEAQ (reference sequence). V lost 3 bases, J lost 3 bases, and 12 bases lay in between. The CDR3 DNA reads as TGTGCCAGCAGCTTCGACCCGTTGTTCTACGAGCAGTACTTC. Translation: CASSFDPLFYEQYF.

To note about this clone: The limits of the CDR3 on the DNA are not certain, so only TCRdb's listed CDR3 is given. This chain uses TRBV28 with TRBJ2-2; no DNA check was done on the table's D call, TRBD2. The germline CDR1 and CDR2 sequences are MDHEN and SYDVKM. The CDR3 has 16 amino acids, counting both end residues. This chain's CDR3 is CASSRGGSFGAGELFF.

This clone has a count of ten or more. The V and J genes are TRBV7-6 and TRBJ1-2; D is unclear. This CDR3 is 13 amino acids long. Trimming stripped 3 bases from V and 2 bases from J, with 7 bases between. Looked up from germline, CDR1 is SGHVS and CDR2 is FNYEAQ. CDR3 residues: CASSFRGNYGYTF. The CDR3 DNA follows: TGTGCCAGCAGCTTTCGAGGGAACTATGGCTACACCTTC.

This clone turned up a few times. Other DNA sequences from this sample encode an identical CDR3 as well. The chain employs TRBV5-1 and TRBJ2-1; D remains ambiguous. Germline assignment: CDR1 SGHRS and CDR2 YFSETQ. Trimming cost V 4 bases and J 0 bases, with 11 bases left between them. CDR3 size: 15 residues. The CDR3 nucleotides are TGCGCCAGCAGCAAAGACTCGAGCTCCTACAATGAGCAGTTCTTC. Translating gives CASSKDSSSYNEQFF.

This chain joins TRBV28 and TRBJ2-7, with 7 bases that match TRBD1. This CDR3 has 13 residues. With 7 bases clipped from V and 3 bases from J, the junction kept 6 bases outside the gene matches. Germline V gives CDR1 MDHEN, CDR2 SYDVKM. The chain's CDR3 is CASTLQGYYEQYF. The CDR3 coding sequence is TGTGCCAGCACGTTACAGGGGTACTACGAGCAGTACTTC.

V and J are TRBV28 and TRBJ2-5; D perhaps matches TRBD2 (6 bases). V was shortened by 4 bases and J by 5 bases, with 11 bases between the two germline ends. CDR1 is MDHEN and CDR2 is SYDVKM in the germline V gene. CDR3 size: 13 residues. The CDR3 bases are TGTGCCAGCAGTTCTGGGGAGGTGGAGACCCAGTACTTC. It codes for CASSSGEVETQYF.